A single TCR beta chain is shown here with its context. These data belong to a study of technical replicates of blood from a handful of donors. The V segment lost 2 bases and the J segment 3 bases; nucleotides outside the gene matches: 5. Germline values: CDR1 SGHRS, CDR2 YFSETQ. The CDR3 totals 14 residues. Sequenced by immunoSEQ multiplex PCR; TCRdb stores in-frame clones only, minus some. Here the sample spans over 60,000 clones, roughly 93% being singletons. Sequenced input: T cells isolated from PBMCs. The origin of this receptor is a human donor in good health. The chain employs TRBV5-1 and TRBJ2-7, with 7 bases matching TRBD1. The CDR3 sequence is CASSLQGTNYEQYF. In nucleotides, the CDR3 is TGCGCCAGCAGCTTACAGGGGACCAACTACGAGCAGTACTTC.